This T cell receptor beta chain was recorded in a study of shared T cell receptors in the human thymus. Germline V gene sequence: CDR1 MDHEN, CDR2 SYDVKM. The CDR3 runs 14 residues. The V gene lost 3 bases and the J gene lost 1 base, with 6 bases spanning the gap. Clones were sequenced by immunoSEQ multiplex PCR, and TCRdb holds only the in-frame ones, with some missing. The sample contains 600,000 or so clones, approximately 89% of which appear only once. The sample also formed part of further work on human thymus T cells. This second study says: Resections from corrective heart surgery provided thymus tissue. Thymic and blood repertoires appeared to show biased V and J gene usage. In unrelated individuals, thymic repertoires overlapped highly, according to related research.

The chain uses TRBV28 and TRBJ1-4, with D tentatively TRBD1 (5 bases). This TCR was sampled from a boy under three years old with a congenital heart defect. The sequencing input was thymocytes. CDR3 sequence (DNA): TGTGCCAGCAGTTTGGGGGGAACTAATGAAAAACTGTTTTTT. The encoded protein is CASSLGGTNEKLFF. Looking up the rest from reference TRBV28 and TRBJ1-4 gives the full variable domain: DVKVTQSSRYLVKRTGEKVFLECVQDMDHENMFWYRQDPGLGLRLIYFSYDVKMKEKGDIPEGYSVSREKKERFSLILESASTNQTSMYLCASSLGGTNEKLFFGSGTQLSVL.